A selection of T cell receptor beta chains follows, all from one sample in a study of cytomegalovirus exposure and HLA in healthy donors. Assay: immunoSEQ multiplex PCR; the TCRdb copy retains only in-frame clones and omits some. The sample contains about 140,000 clones, approximately 94% of which appear only once. The sample taken for sequencing was PBMCs. These receptors originate from a man aged 18-30 years in good health and CMV-seropositive. Each CDR3 is given with its conserved first and last residue. The order of the fields is D gene, clone size, V gene, J gene, CDR3 protein, CDR3 DNA. D genes are given only for firm matches. Expanded clones are given a class, and other clones once, few, many or no size at all.

-	-	TRBV5-1	TRBJ1-1	CASSYGGAVGNTEAFF	TGCGCCAGCAGCTATGGGGGGGCAGTCGGGAACACTGAAGCTTTCTTT
-	-	TRBV2	TRBJ1-4	CASSEASEKLFF	TGTGCCAGCAGTGAAGCGAGCGAAAAACTGTTTTTT
-	-	TRBV2	TRBJ2-7	CASNRRRPGETFYEQYF	TGTGCCAGCAATCGGCGTAGGCCGGGGGAGACCTTCTACGAGCAGTACTTC
TRBD1	-	TRBV7-9	TRBJ1-1	CASSLDRGVFAGAFF	TGTGCCAGCAGCTTAGACAGGGGAGTCTTTGCAGGAGCTTTCTTT
-	-	TRBV4-1	TRBJ2-1	CASSHPAGGSYNEQFF	TGCGCCAGCAGCCACCCGGCAGGAGGCTCCTACAATGAGCAGTTCTTC
TRBD1	-	TRBV18	TRBJ1-2	CASSPERDRDRPYLGYTF	TGTGCCAGCTCACCAGAGCGAGACAGGGATCGCCCGTATTTGGGCTACACCTTC
TRBD2	-	TRBV7-2	TRBJ2-2	CASSLVGTSGNTGELFF	TGTGCCAGCAGCTTAGTAGGGACTAGCGGCAACACCGGGGAGCTGTTTTTT
-	-	TRBV19	TRBJ1-2	CASSVGQSRVGYTF	TGTGCCAGTAGTGTCGGACAGTCCCGCGTGGGCTACACCTTC
TRBD2	-	TRBV11-3	TRBJ2-2	CASSLWSGGPTENTGELFF	TGTGCCAGCAGTCTCTGGTCGGGAGGCCCTACGGAGAACACCGGGGAGCTGTTTTTT
TRBD1	-	TRBV18	TRBJ1-5	CASSQGFNQPQHF	TGTGCCAGTTCACAGGGGTTCAATCAGCCCCAGCATTTT
-	once	TRBV29-1	TRBJ1-2	CSVGGGANYGYTF	TGCAGCGTCGGGGGGGGTGCCAACTATGGCTACACCTTC
TRBD2	-	TRBV5-4	TRBJ2-3	CASSPGGAATDTQYF	TGTGCCAGCAGCCCGGGAGGAGCTGCTACAGATACGCAGTATTTT
TRBD2	-	TRBV28	TRBJ2-3	CASSPGTSGSLDTQYF	TGTGCCAGCAGTCCGGGGACTAGCGGGAGTTTAGATACGCAGTATTTT
TRBD2	-	TRBV6-4	TRBJ2-1	CASSEWTSGVKFF	TGTGCCAGCAGTGAATGGACTAGCGGCGTGAAGTTCTTC
-	-	TRBV28	TRBJ1-5	CASSLRGTGGNQPQHF	TGTGCCAGCAGTTTAAGGGGAACGGGGGGCAATCAGCCCCAGCATTTT
TRBD2	few	TRBV5-1	TRBJ2-2	CASSFLAGTGGGELFF	TGCGCCAGCAGCTTCCTAGCGGGCACTGGAGGCGGGGAGCTGTTTTTT
TRBD2	-	TRBV6-4	TRBJ2-1	CASSPEGLAGDEQFF	TGTGCCAGCAGTCCCGAGGGACTAGCGGGCGATGAGCAGTTCTTC
-	-	TRBV27	TRBJ2-1	CASSPRTPGLRRDEQFF	TGTGCCAGCAGTCCCCGTACTCCGGGACTTCGGAGAGATGAGCAGTTCTTC
-	-	TRBV7-2	TRBJ1-2	CASSLAVGEATYGYTF	TGTGCCAGCAGCTTAGCCGTTGGGGAGGCGACCTATGGCTACACCTTC
-	-	TRBV6-5	TRBJ2-5	CASYRSAEETQYF	TGTGCCAGCTACAGGAGTGCGGAAGAGACCCAGTACTTC
-	-	TRBV12-5	TRBJ2-3	CASGLSGTDTQYF	TGTGCTAGTGGTTTGTCAGGCACAGATACGCAGTATTTT
-	once	TRBV6-1	TRBJ1-2	CASSESGIANYGYTF	TGTGCCAGCAGTGAATCGGGTATAGCTAACTATGGCTACACCTTC
TRBD1	-	TRBV27	TRBJ1-1	CASSFHRGGTEAFF	TGTGCCAGCAGTTTTCACAGGGGGGGCACTGAAGCTTTCTTT
-	once	TRBV11-2	TRBJ2-3	CASSSFEEITDTQYF	TGTGCCAGCAGCTCGTTTGAGGAGATCACAGATACGCAGTATTTT
-	-	TRBV5-8	TRBJ2-1	CASSVGVGQFF	TGTGCCAGCAGCGTGGGTGTCGGGCAGTTCTTC
-	-	TRBV20-1	TRBJ2-1	CSASAGREQFF	TGCAGTGCTAGTGCGGGGCGGGAGCAGTTCTTC
-	-	TRBV28	TRBJ1-1	CASRGSTVNTEAFF	TGTGCCAGCAGGGGATCGACAGTAAACACTGAAGCTTTCTTT
-	once	TRBV29-1	TRBJ2-1	CSVVGDKQFF	TGCAGCGTTGTGGGAGACAAGCAGTTCTTC
-	-	TRBV5-4	TRBJ2-2	CASSLFSEDTGELFF	TGTGCCAGCAGCTTGTTTAGCGAGGACACCGGGGAGCTGTTTTTT
-	once	TRBV4-1	TRBJ2-3	CASSPLVRGTDTQYF	TGCGCCAGCAGCCCGTTGGTGAGGGGCACAGATACGCAGTATTTT
-	-	TRBV23-1	TRBJ2-7	CASSLMGQSSYEQYF	TGCGCCAGCAGTCTTATGGGGCAGAGCTCCTACGAGCAGTACTTC
-	-	TRBV2	TRBJ2-3	CASSTGFTDTQYF	TGTGCCAGCAGTACAGGGTTCACAGATACGCAGTATTTT
-	once	TRBV4-1	TRBJ2-5	CASSQGASLGVETQYF	TGCGCCAGCAGCCAAGGGGCTAGCCTCGGAGTGGAGACCCAGTACTTC
-	-	TRBV11-2	TRBJ2-2	CASGRSYTGELFF	TGTGCCAGCGGGAGGAGTTACACCGGGGAGCTGTTTTTT
TRBD2	once	TRBV7-8	TRBJ2-3	CASSSRLAGVKDTQYF	TGTGCCAGCAGCTCCCGACTAGCGGGAGTCAAAGATACGCAGTATTTT
TRBD2	-	TRBV7-9	TRBJ2-3	CASSFQTSGGVDTQYF	TGTGCCAGCAGCTTCCAGACTAGCGGAGGTGTAGATACGCAGTATTTT
-	-	TRBV4-1	TRBJ2-3	CASSQEGRGTDTQYF	TGCGCCAGCAGCCAAGAAGGCAGGGGAACAGATACGCAGTATTTT